What follows is one T cell receptor (beta chain) and its context. Assay used: immunoSEQ multiplex PCR; TCRdb lists only in-frame clones, some missing. The sample carries roughly 60,000 clones, roughly 80% recorded once. The entry originates in a study of early stage breast cancer tumors. Across the whole study: Roughly 10-fold was the mean read coverage per sample.

The CDR3 has 16 residues. The sample taken for sequencing was blood. The V and J genes are TRBV21-1 and TRBJ2-7; TRBD1 is taken as the D call from the table, unchecked against the DNA. TRBV21-1 is a listed pseudogene. This TCR derives from a person aged 30 to 40 with breast cancer. The CDR3 is CASSKEGQVSSYEQYF. CDR3 nucleotides: TGTGCCAGCAGCAAAGAAGGACAGGTAAGCTCCTACGAGCAGTACTTC.